This entry features one TCR beta chain sequence. The data are from a study of PD-L1 blockade in urothelial cancer. V was pared by 3 bases and J by 2 bases, with 5 bases of the junction left unmatched. CDR1 SGHAT and CDR2 FQNNGV come from the germline V gene. The CDR3 loop spans 15 amino acids. Libraries were prepared by immunoSEQ multiplex PCR; TCRdb keeps only in-frame clonotypes and omits some of them. The profile covers some 20,000 clones, with around 90% appearing a single time and roughly 3.5% taken by the ten largest. Each patient contributed between 1 and 8 total time points of blood mononuclear cells, pretreatment and during treatment.

The receptor was derived from a man in his fifties or sixties with urothelial cancer. The chain couples TRBV11-2 to TRBJ2-7, with 9 bases matching TRBD1. The sample consisted of PBMCs, taken around atezolizumab (anti-PD-L1) treatment. CDR3 loop: CASSFGTGKTYEQYF. The CDR3 bases are TGTGCCAGCAGCTTCGGGACAGGGAAGACCTACGAGCAGTACTTC.